A single TCR beta chain is shown here with its context. This record belongs to a study of blood T cell repertoires in COVID-19. The data were produced by immunoSEQ multiplex PCR, yet TCRdb's version contains in-frame clones alone and is incomplete. The table shows some 85,000 clones, with about 83% occurring only once. The CDR3 runs to 11 residues. The germline gives CDR1 DFQATT, CDR2 SNEGSKA (reference sequence). V was shortened by 3 bases and J by 7 bases, with 10 bases between the two germline ends. The Seattle site enrolled patients during active infection and followed them longitudinally. The rearrangement uses TRBV20-1 and TRBJ2-7; possible D gene TRBD2, 5 bases. Sequences were obtained from peripheral blood. The TCR sequence derives from a man between 65 and 79 years old with COVID-19, enrolled during active disease. As DNA, the CDR3 is TGCAGTGCTAGTACGGGGAGAGAGCAGTACTTC. Translation: CSASTGREQYF.